One and the same sample provided the 9 T cell receptor beta chains below, sequenced in a study of T cell responses to AZD1222 COVID-19 vaccine. Clones were read by immunoSEQ multiplex PCR, and TCRdb kept only the in-frame ones, dropping some. Seen here are some 200,000 clones, more than 75% observed once, and the top ten hold 20% to 30%. The starting material was peripheral blood, obtained 28 days after the second AZD1222 dose. Receptors were obtained from an adult who received the AZD1222 COVID-19 vaccine.

This chain links TRBV7-9 with TRBJ1-1; D perhaps matches TRBD1 (6 bases). Germline V gene data show CDR1 as SEHNR and CDR2 as FQNEAQ (reference sequence). Trimming left V 1 base short and J 4 bases short, with 16 bases between. The CDR3 loop spans 16 amino acids. CDR3 amino acids: CASSLGGARDFTEAFF. The DNA of the CDR3 is TGTGCCAGCAGCTTAGGGGGGGCCAGGGACTTCACTGAAGCTTTCTTT. Full variable domain (outside the CDR3, taken from reference TRBV7-9 and TRBJ1-1): DTGVSQNPRHKITKRGQNVTFRCDPISEHNRLYWYRQTLGQGPEFLTYFQNEAQLEKSRLLSDRFSAERPKGSFSTLEIQRTEQGDSAMYLCASSLGGARDFTEAFFGQGTRLTVV.

This sequence joins TRBV21-1 and TRBJ2-1; the DNA was not compared with TRBD2, the D call given in the table. TRBV21-1 is tagged as a pseudogene. The CDR3 has 17 amino acids. CDR3 DNA: TGTGCCAGCAGCAAAGGACTAGCGGGAGGGCCAGGCAATGAGCAGTTCTTC. Encoded protein: CASSKGLAGGPGNEQFF.

The rearrangement links TRBV14 to TRBJ2-3; no definite D call. Germline-derived CDR1 and CDR2 are SGHDN and FVKESK. The CDR3 sequence is 13 residues long. V was cut by 0 bases and J by 11 bases, with 12 bases left in between. The CDR3 nucleotides read TGTGCCAGCAGCCAAGAGCTAACCGGGCGGCAGTATTTT. Amino acids: CASSQELTGRQYF. The variable domain in full, completed from reference TRBV14 and TRBJ2-3, reads EAGVTQFPSHSVIEKGQTVTLRCDPISGHDNLYWYRRVMGKEIKFLLHFVKESKQDESGMPNNRFLAERTGGTYSTLKVQPAELEDSGVYFCASSQELTGRQYFGPGTRLTVL.

This rearrangement joins TRBV9 to TRBJ2-5; 7 nucleotides agree with TRBD2. Per the germline V gene, CDR1 is SGDLS and CDR2 is YYNGEE. The CDR3 consists of 16 residues. V shed 4 bases and J 2 bases; nucleotides not matched to a gene: 11. This CDR3 reads CASSLSGDGPQETQYF. The CDR3 DNA is TGTGCCAGCAGCTTAAGCGGGGACGGGCCTCAAGAGACCCAGTACTTC.

The chain links TRBV5-1 to TRBJ1-4; D unclear. The CDR3 contains 14 residues. Germline loops: CDR1 SGHRS, CDR2 YFSETQ. Between the trimmed V and J ends, which lost 3 bases and 8 bases, there was a span of 14 bases. The CDR3 is CASSSRPGGEKLFF. In DNA, the CDR3 is TGCGCCAGCAGCTCCAGACCGGGTGGGGAAAAACTGTTTTTT.

The chain links TRBV29-1 to TRBJ2-7; D gene ambiguous. Trimming shortened V by 6 bases and J by 8 bases, and 17 bases separated the two germline ends. The length of the CDR3 is 12 residues. Germline values: CDR1 SQVTM, CDR2 ANQGSEA. The CDR3 spells CSVRRADIQQYF. The CDR3 nucleotides read TGCAGCGTCCGAAGGGCAGACATACAGCAGTACTTC.

The genes are TRBV11-2 and TRBJ2-7; TRBD2 aligns across 8 bases. Germline V CDR1 and CDR2: SGHAT, FQNNGV. V shed 6 bases, J shed 5 bases, and the junction held 9 bases outside the gene matches. This CDR3 comprises 14 residues. The CDR3 protein is CASSNPGLDHEQYF. The CDR3 DNA sequence: TGTGCCAGCAGTAATCCGGGACTAGACCACGAGCAGTACTTC.

The V gene is TRBV19, the J gene TRBJ2-2; D is possibly TRBD1 or TRBD2 (7 bases each). The CDR3 spans 14 residues. Germline CDR1 LNHDA, CDR2 SQIVND (reference sequence). The V and J ends lost 5 bases and 5 bases respectively, with 12 bases between them. The CDR3 region has the DNA TGTGCCAGTAGTGTCAGGGGGGGAACCGGGGAGCTGTTTTTT. Amino acid sequence: CASSVRGGTGELFF.

The chain joins TRBV5-6 to TRBJ2-2; D gene unclear. Germline V lookup: CDR1 SGHDT, CDR2 YYEEEE. V shed 2 bases and J shed 3 bases, with 8 bases lying between them. The CDR3 extends over 14 amino acids. The CDR3 protein is CASSFYSYTGELFF. DNA for the CDR3: TGTGCCAGCAGCTTTTATTCCTACACCGGGGAGCTGTTTTTT.